This T cell receptor (beta chain) stems from a study of blood T cell repertoires in COVID-19. For the study at large: T cells, B-cell-depleted T cells, or PBMCs supplied cDNA or gDNA.

V lost 7 bases, J lost 0 bases, and 9 bases stayed unmatched. From germline, CDR1 is KGHDR and CDR2 SFDVKD. The CDR3 spans 18 residues. Repertoires were generated with immunoSEQ multiplex PCR, while TCRdb's copy carries only in-frame clones and drops some. The sample has 75,000 or so clones, 88% seen once. The chain employs TRBV24-1 and TRBJ2-3, with TRBD2 identical over 13 bases. The specimen was peripheral blood. This TCR came from a man aged 65 to 85 with acute or convalescent COVID-19. The CDR3 loop reads CATSPGLAGFASTDTQYF. CDR3 nucleotides: TGTGCCACCAGCCCGGGACTAGCGGGGTTTGCTAGCACAGATACGCAGTATTTT.